This passage covers 17 T cell receptor beta chains from one sample sequenced in a study of blood T cell dynamics during melanoma immunotherapy. Method: immunoSEQ multiplex PCR; TCRdb's copy keeps in-frame clones and lacks some. The table records approximately 4,400 clones, more than 60% of them present only once. Time point: week 3, after first cycle of checkpoint inhibitor. Here the sequenced sample was blood, taken from a patient treated with checkpoint blockade. The source of these receptors is a human donor with melanoma.

The CDR3 sequence: CSVLLGNEKLFF. In DNA, the CDR3 is TGCAGCGTTCTTTTAGGGAATGAAAAACTGTTTTTT. J is TRBJ1-4 and V is TRBV29-1, with unresolved D. Trimming cost V 5 bases and J 5 bases, with 9 bases left between them. The length of the CDR3 is 12 residues. Germline loops: CDR1 SQVTM, CDR2 ANQGSEA.

The chain employs TRBV7-2 and TRBJ1-5; 11 bases align to TRBD1. J was trimmed by 0 bases and V by 5 bases; bases with no gene match: 12. CDR1 is SGHTA and CDR2 is FQGNSA in the germline V gene. The CDR3 loop spans 19 amino acids. CDR3 in amino acids: CASSLNAGQGAGSNQPQHF. The DNA of the CDR3 is TGTGCCAGCAGCCTAAACGCCGGACAGGGGGCGGGTAGCAATCAGCCCCAGCATTTT.

The gene calls are TRBV7-9 and TRBJ2-7, with D maybe TRBD1 (6 bases). V lost 5 bases and J lost 1, with 15 bases in between. Germline lookup yields CDR1 SEHNR and CDR2 FQNEAQ (reference sequence). The CDR3 contains 15 residues. The CDR3 DNA reads as TGTGCCAGCAGCCTCGGGACAATTCCTTCCTACGAGCAGTACTTC. As protein: CASSLGTIPSYEQYF.

The chain joins TRBV7-9 to TRBJ2-7, with 10 bases aligning to TRBD2. The length of the CDR3 is 15 residues. The germline V gene encodes CDR1 SEHNR and CDR2 FQNEAQ (reference sequence). The trim removed 2 bases at V and 6 bases at J, leaving 7 bases unmatched. CDR3 sequence reads: CASSLSLAGAREQYF. The CDR3, as DNA: TGTGCCAGCAGCTTATCTCTAGCGGGGGCACGCGAGCAGTACTTC.

The CDR3 bases are TGCAGCGCCGAGGGGGATAACCACGAGCAGTACTTC. The encoded protein is CSAEGDNHEQYF. This chain uses TRBV29-1 with TRBJ2-7, with a tentative D call TRBD1 (6 bases). The ends were cut back, 7 bases at V and 5 bases at J, with 15 bases in the middle. The CDR3 runs to 12 residues. Germline V gene data show CDR1 as SQVTM and CDR2 as ANQGSEA.

In DNA, the CDR3 is TGTGCCAGCAGCTTAAACAGGGGGCCCGCAACTAATGAAAAACTGTTTTTT. Its translation: CASSLNRGPATNEKLFF. The chain couples TRBV11-2 to TRBJ1-4, with 9 bases aligning to TRBD1. The J segment lost 0 bases and the V segment lost 2 bases, leaving 4 bases of the junction unmatched. Germline V gives CDR1 SGHAT, CDR2 FQNNGV. CDR3 length: 17 amino acids.

This clone was seen only once. The chain carries TRBV28 and TRBJ2-1, with D possibly matching TRBD1 (5 bases). The CDR3 runs 15 residues. The V gene lost 7 bases and the J gene lost 6 bases, with 19 bases spanning the gap. Germline CDR1 reads MDHEN; CDR2 reads SYDVKM. The CDR3 sequence is CASNSLSQGRNEQFF. In DNA form, the CDR3 reads TGTGCCAGCAATTCTCTTTCCCAGGGCCGCAATGAGCAGTTCTTC.

Written as DNA, the CDR3 is TGTGCCAGCTCACAACAGGGGAGGTCCTACGAGCAGTACTTC. Translation: CASSQQGRSYEQYF. The chain is built from TRBV18 and TRBJ2-7; D might be TRBD1 (7 bases). CDR3 length equals 14 residues. Trimming left V 4 bases short and J 1 base short, with 11 bases between. Looked up from germline, CDR1 is KGHSH and CDR2 is LQKENI.

The chain joins TRBV11-2 to TRBJ2-7, with a possible D match to TRBD1 (5 bases). Germline V gene sequence: CDR1 SGHAT, CDR2 FQNNGV. The V end was cut by 3 bases, the J end by 0 bases, with 9 bases between. This CDR3 is built from 14 residues. DNA for the CDR3: TGTGCCAGCAGCTTGGGGCCGATCTCCTACGAGCAGTACTTC. Amino acids: CASSLGPISYEQYF. Looking up the rest from reference TRBV11-2 and TRBJ2-7 gives the full variable domain: EAGVAQSPRYKIIEKRQSVAFWCNPISGHATLYWYQQILGQGPKLLIQFQNNGVVDDSQLPKDRFSAERLKGVDSTLKIQPAKLEDSAVYLCASSLGPISYEQYFGPGTRLTVT.

The genes are TRBV6-1 and TRBJ1-5; D not certain. V was pared by 2 bases and J by 15 bases, with 20 bases between. CDR3 length: 14 amino acids. Germline V CDR1 and CDR2: MNHNS, SASEGT. The CDR3 DNA reads as TGTGCCAGCAGTGAACCGGACTTCGGGGTTCCTTTGCATTTT. Its protein is CASSEPDFGVPLHF.

The chain has TRBV5-1 and TRBJ1-1; unclear D gene. V lost 4 bases and J lost 5, with 9 bases in between. The CDR3 is made up of 12 amino acids. Germline assignment: CDR1 SGHRS and CDR2 YFSETQ. CDR3 sequence reads: CASSPRGTEAFF. CDR3 DNA sequence: TGCGCCAGCAGCCCCAGAGGGACTGAAGCTTTCTTT. The full variable domain, with the rest looked up from reference TRBV5-1 and TRBJ1-1, is KAGVTQTPRYLIKTRGQQVTLSCSPISGHRSVSWYQQTPGQGLQFLFEYFSETQRNKGNFPGRFSGRQFSNSRSEMNVSTLELGDSALYLCASSPRGTEAFFGQGTRLTVV.

A few counts support this clone. The V call is TRBV6-6, the J call TRBJ1-3, with 7 positions matching TRBD1. V lost 6 bases to trimming and J lost 7 bases; unmatched junction nucleotides: 9. CDR3 length: 14 amino acids. Per the germline V gene, CDR1 is MNHNY and CDR2 is SVGAGI (reference sequence). CDR3 protein: CASRDGTDFNTIYF. The DNA of the CDR3 is TGTGCCAGCAGGGACGGGACAGACTTTAACACCATATATTTT.

The CDR3 DNA sequence: TGTGCCAGCAGCGTTCAGGGAGAGGGTGAAAAACTGTTTTTT. This encodes CASSVQGEGEKLFF. The V and J genes are TRBV9 and TRBJ1-4; D perhaps matches TRBD1 (5 bases). CDR3 length: 14 amino acids. CDR1 is SGDLS, CDR2 YYNGEE, per germline. V was trimmed by 2 bases and J by 7 bases, leaving 12 bases between them.

CDR3 region: CASSQAGQSSYNSPLHF. For the CDR3, the DNA is TGCGCCAGCAGCCAAGCTGGACAGAGCTCCTATAATTCACCCCTCCACTTT. The V gene is TRBV4-1, the J gene TRBJ1-6, with D possibly TRBD1 on 6 matching bases. Trimming took 1 base from V and 0 from J, leaving 10 bases between them. From germline, CDR1 is MGHRA and CDR2 YSYEKL. The CDR3 extends over 17 amino acids.

The chain recombines TRBV6-5 with TRBJ1-1; no clear D gene. Germline CDR1 MNHEY, CDR2 SVGAGI. CDR3 length: 15 residues. V was clipped by 4 bases and J by 1 base, with 13 bases between them. The CDR3 DNA reads as TGTGCCAGCAGTTTCACCGGGTCTTCGAACACTGAAGCTTTCTTT. This translates into CASSFTGSSNTEAFF.

The chain couples TRBV6-1 to TRBJ2-1, with D perhaps matching TRBD2 (6 bases). Trimming pared 5 bases from V and 6 bases from J, leaving 17 bases between. Germline V gene sequence: CDR1 MNHNS, CDR2 SASEGT. The CDR3 is 15 residues long. CDR3 loop: CASSIGGVLVNEQFF. CDR3 nucleotide sequence: TGTGCCAGCAGTATTGGCGGGGTCTTAGTCAATGAGCAGTTCTTC.

This clone was detected only once. The V gene is TRBV2, the J gene TRBJ2-1, with 7 nucleotides matching TRBD2. In germline, CDR1 is SNHLY, CDR2 FYNNEI. V lost 4 bases and J lost 2; bases outside the gene matches: 11. This CDR3 contains 17 residues. The CDR3 sequence: CASSVSSGRLTYNEQFF. The CDR3 coding sequence is TGTGCCAGCAGTGTGTCTAGCGGAAGGCTTACCTACAATGAGCAGTTCTTC.